The T cell receptor (beta chain) described here comes from a study of blood T cell repertoires in COVID-19. Study-level background: Samples representing acute and convalescent COVID-19 were sourced from the United States, Italy and Spain. Sources were T cells, B-cell-depleted T cells, or PBMCs; the material itself was cDNA or gDNA.

In the authors' workflow: It was from reference gene primer amplification that nucleated cell counts were estimated. TCRdb's table, derived via immunoSEQ multiplex PCR, lists solely in-frame clones and lacks some. The V and J calls and clone size were taken over from that table, and D and trimming were inferred from the DNA. The sample consists of some 220,000 clones, roughly 80% of them appearing once. Germline V CDR1 and CDR2: SGDLS, YYNGEE. Unmatched junction bases numbered 7, after V lost 0 bases and J lost 8 bases. This CDR3 has 15 residues. Sequencing was done on a sample of peripheral blood. This clonotype was sampled from an elderly woman with active or convalescent COVID-19. The V gene is TRBV9, the J gene TRBJ2-1, with 8 bases that match TRBD2. The CDR3 loop reads CASSVVPGGLHEQFF. The CDR3 DNA is TGTGCCAGCAGCGTAGTACCGGGAGGGCTCCATGAGCAGTTCTTC.